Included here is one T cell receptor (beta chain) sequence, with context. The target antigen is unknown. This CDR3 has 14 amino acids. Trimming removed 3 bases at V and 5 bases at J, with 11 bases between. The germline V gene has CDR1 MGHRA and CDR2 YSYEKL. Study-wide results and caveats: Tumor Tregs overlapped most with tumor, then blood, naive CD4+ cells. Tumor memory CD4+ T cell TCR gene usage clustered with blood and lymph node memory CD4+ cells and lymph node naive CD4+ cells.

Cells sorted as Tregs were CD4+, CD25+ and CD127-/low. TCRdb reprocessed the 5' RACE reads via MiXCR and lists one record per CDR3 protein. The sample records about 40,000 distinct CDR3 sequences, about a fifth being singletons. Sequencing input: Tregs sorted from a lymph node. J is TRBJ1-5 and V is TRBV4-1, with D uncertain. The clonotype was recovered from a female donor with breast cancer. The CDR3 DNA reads TGCGCCAGCAGCCAGGTGTGGGTGGATCAGCCCCAGCATTTT. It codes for CASSQVWVDQPQHF.